A single sample gave rise to the 5 T cell receptor beta chains below, sequenced in a study of CD8+ T cells in alopecia areata. As part of sample collection, lesional scalp punch biopsies and peripheral blood were taken from alopecia areata patients. The sequencing template was cDNA reverse transcribed from extracted RNA. TCRdb's copy holds only in-frame clones and misses some; the assay was immunoSEQ multiplex PCR. The table includes some 12,000 clones, approximately 60% detected once. What was sequenced was skin. These receptors came from a human donor with alopecia areata.

This clone occurred once. The V call is TRBV11-3, the J call TRBJ2-1; D might be TRBD2 (5 bases). The V and J ends lost 5 bases and 0 bases respectively, with 14 bases between them. From germline, CDR1 is SGHNT and CDR2 YENEEA. This CDR3 is 16 amino acids long. The chain's CDR3 is CASSTARDPSYNEQFF. The CDR3 DNA sequence: TGTGCCAGCAGCACGGCCCGGGATCCCTCCTACAATGAGCAGTTCTTC.

This chain connects TRBV7-3 to TRBJ2-7, with D tentatively TRBD1 or TRBD2 (5 bases each). The CDR3 runs to 12 residues. Trimming stripped 5 bases from V and 6 bases from J, with 11 bases between. Germline lookup yields CDR1 SGHTA and CDR2 FQGTGA. The CDR3 region has the DNA TGTGCCAGCAGCCGCTCCGGGGCCGAGCAGTACTTC. Its protein product is CASSRSGAEQYF.

This clone was seen a handful of times. This chain links TRBV14 with TRBJ2-1; TRBD2 matches at 12 bases. V shed 1 base, J shed 7 bases, and the junction held 8 bases outside the gene matches. Germline V CDR1 and CDR2: SGHDN, FVKESK. This CDR3 contains 17 residues. CDR3 sequence reads: CASSQASGRALKNEQFF. DNA of the CDR3: TGTGCCAGCAGCCAAGCTAGCGGGAGGGCCTTAAAGAATGAGCAGTTCTTC.

The chain links TRBV23-1 to TRBJ2-4, with TRBD2 identical over 12 bases. TRBV23-1 is an ORF; its function is uncertain. The CDR3 totals 18 residues. V was pared by 6 bases and J by 2 bases, with 11 bases of the junction left unmatched. Written as DNA, the CDR3 is TGCGCCAGCAGCCTACGACTAGCGGGAGACCCTTCCAAAAACATTCAGTACTTC. Residues: CASSLRLAGDPSKNIQYF.

This chain links TRBV7-3 with TRBJ2-6, with D perhaps matching TRBD2 (5 bases). Germline CDR1 SGHTA, CDR2 FQGTGA. V was clipped by 5 bases and J by 2 bases, with 7 bases between them. The CDR3 sequence is 14 residues long. The CDR3 loop is CASSPGTGANVLTF. The CDR3 nucleotides are TGTGCCAGCAGCCCGGGGACTGGGGCCAACGTCCTGACTTTC.